These 26 T cell receptor beta chains originate from one sample sequenced in a study of OX40 agonist ivuxolimab in advanced cancers. This table comes from immunoSEQ multiplex PCR, and its TCRdb copy is limited to in-frame clones, with some not included. The table has 98,000 or so clones, more than 85% seen once; the top ten hold 0.66%. This sample comprised CD4+ or CD8+ T cells sorted from blood, obtained in a trial of the OX40 agonist ivuxolimab. These TCRs come from an adult with an advanced solid tumor such as melanoma, head and neck, liver or kidney cancer.

The chain employs TRBV10-1 and TRBJ1-1, with TRBD1 identical over 7 bases. Trimming at V came to 6 bases and at J to 9 bases, leaving 7 bases not matched to a gene. Germline lookup yields CDR1 WNHNN and CDR2 SYGVQD (reference sequence). The CDR3 is 12 residues long. CDR3 amino acids: CASRGTEEKAFF. CDR3 coding DNA: TGCGCCAGCAGGGGGACAGAGGAGAAAGCTTTCTTT.

The V and J genes are TRBV11-3 and TRBJ1-1, with no clear D. The CDR3 loop spans 14 amino acids. Germline values: CDR1 SGHNT, CDR2 YENEEA. Trimming took off 1 base at V and 10 bases at J, with 16 bases between the two ends. The chain's CDR3 is CASSLALGGSGAFF. The CDR3 nucleotides are TGTGCCAGCAGCTTAGCGCTTGGAGGGAGCGGAGCTTTCTTT.

CDR3 coding DNA: TGTGCCTGGAAGGTTTACGGGGATGGCTACACCTTC. It yields the protein CAWKVYGDGYTF. The chain links TRBV30 to TRBJ1-2; no clear D. The CDR3 consists of 12 residues. Germline CDR1 GTSNPN, CDR2 SVGIG (reference sequence). V gave up 4 bases and J gave up 6 bases, with 12 bases separating them. Drawing the rest from reference TRBV30 and TRBJ1-2, the complete variable domain is SQTIHQWPATLVQPVGSPLSLECTVEGTSNPNLYWYRQAAGRGLQLLFYSVGIGQISSEVPQNLSASRPQDRQFILSSKKLLLSDSGFYLCAWKVYGDGYTFGSGTRLTVV.

This clone was detected once. This rearrangement joins TRBV4-1 to TRBJ2-3, with D hard to call. This CDR3 contains 13 residues. CDR1 and CDR2 (germline): MGHRA, YSYEKL. Trimming left V 2 bases short and J 2 bases short, with 5 bases between. The CDR3 reads CASSQNPTDTQYF. CDR3 nucleotide sequence: TGCGCCAGCAGCCAAAATCCCACAGATACGCAGTATTTT.

This rearrangement joins TRBV19 to TRBJ2-3, with D uncertain. This CDR3 contains 13 residues. Germline CDR1 and CDR2: LNHDA and SQIVND (reference sequence). Trimming removed 4 bases at V and 6 bases at J, with 11 bases between. The CDR3 protein is CASSRTASDTQYF. CDR3 coding DNA: TGTGCCAGTAGTAGGACGGCCTCCGATACGCAGTATTTT.

Regarding this clone: The same CDR3 also results from other DNA sequences found in this sample. The genes are TRBV19 and TRBJ2-7, with 9 bases matching TRBD1. This CDR3 comprises 14 residues. Germline V gene lookup returns CDR1 LNHDA and CDR2 SQIVND (reference sequence). With V trimmed by 10 bases and J by 1 base, 8 bases remained unmatched. In DNA, the CDR3 is TGTGCCACTACCGGGACAGGGTCATCCTACGAGCAGTACTTC. Amino acid sequence: CATTGTGSSYEQYF.

This sequence joins TRBV2 and TRBJ1-4, with a tentative D call TRBD1 (5 bases). The ends were cut back, 11 bases at V and 6 bases at J, with 16 bases in the middle. Germline V gives CDR1 SNHLY, CDR2 FYNNEI. CDR3 length: 13 amino acids. CDR3 sequence reads: CAGGRQPDEKLFF. Here the CDR3 DNA reads TGTGCCGGGGGACGGCAGCCAGATGAAAAACTGTTTTTT. Using reference TRBV2 and TRBJ1-4 for the parts outside the CDR3, the full variable domain is EPEVTQTPSHQVTQMGQEVILRCVPISNHLYFYWYRQILGQKVEFLVSFYNNEISEKSEIFDDQFSVERPDGSNFTLKIRSTKLEDSAMYFCAGGRQPDEKLFFGSGTQLSVL.

V is TRBV19 and J is TRBJ1-4, with 8 bases lining up with TRBD1. Germline V gives CDR1 LNHDA, CDR2 SQIVND (reference sequence). The V gene end was trimmed by 3 bases and the J gene end by 12 bases; junction bases not matched to a gene: 6. The CDR3 length is 13 residues. DNA for the CDR3: TGTGCCAGTAGTATTGAGGAGGACAGGGAACTGTTTTTT. Protein product: CASSIEEDRELFF.

V gene TRBV6-1 combines with J gene TRBJ2-7, with 7 bases matching TRBD2. The V gene end was trimmed by 4 bases and the J gene end by 13 bases; junction bases not matched to a gene: 7. The CDR3 is 11 amino acids. Germline assignment: CDR1 MNHNS and CDR2 SASEGT. The CDR3 DNA reads TGTGCCAGCAGTGCTTCGGGGAGGGCCTACTTC. This codes for CASSASGRAYF.

The V and J genes are TRBV18 and TRBJ2-3; 10 bases match TRBD2. J gave up 4 bases and V 2 bases, and 3 bases lay outside the gene matches. The length of the CDR3 is 15 residues. CDR1 KGHSH and CDR2 LQKENI come from the germline V gene. CDR3 DNA: TGTGCCAGCTCACCAAGCGGGAGGGGCGCAGATACGCAGTATTTT. Residues: CASSPSGRGADTQYF.

This chain joins TRBV5-4 and TRBJ1-3; D unclear. The CDR3 has 16 residues. Trimming removed 0 bases from V and 4 bases from J, with 14 bases in between. CDR1 SGHNT and CDR2 YYREEE come from the germline V gene (reference sequence). CDR3 DNA: TGTGCCAGCAGCTTGGACCTGACTAGCCGAGGAAACACCATATATTTT. The encoded protein is CASSLDLTSRGNTIYF.

The rearrangement joins TRBV6-6 to TRBJ2-5; perhaps D is TRBD1 or TRBD2 (5 bases each). Germline V gives CDR1 MNHNY, CDR2 SVGAGI (reference sequence). The CDR3 totals 14 residues. V dropped 6 bases and J dropped 5 bases, with 16 bases sitting between them. CDR3 sequence (DNA): TGTGCCAGCAGCCCAGGGACGCCCCCTGAGACCCAGTACTTC. This codes for CASSPGTPPETQYF.

This rearrangement joins TRBV5-4 to TRBJ1-1; possibly TRBD1 for D (6 bases). Deletions cut 2 bases from V and 7 bases from J, with 12 bases between. This CDR3 comprises 13 residues. From germline, CDR1 is SGHNT and CDR2 YYREEE (reference sequence). DNA of the CDR3: TGTGCCAGCAGCTTCTCGACAGGTCGTGAAGCTTTCTTT. Its translation: CASSFSTGREAFF.

A remark on this clone: The conserved phenylalanine or tryptophan normally closing the CDR3 is absent here, so this likely arose from a read error. The V and J genes are TRBV5-6 and TRBJ2-7; D unclear. V gave up 0 bases and J gave up 0 bases, with 7 bases separating them. This CDR3 contains 14 residues. Germline V gene lookup returns CDR1 SGHDT and CDR2 YYEEEE. CDR3 in DNA: TGTGCCAGCAGCTTGGGGCAGGCCTCCTACGAGCAGTACCTC. Its protein is CASSLGQASYEQYL.

This clone was seen just once. The CDR3 DNA is TGTGCCACGGGGGGCGGGCTGGAGACCCAGTACTTC. Protein product: CATGGGLETQYF. The rearrangement uses TRBV2 and TRBJ2-5, with D possibly TRBD2 on 7 matching bases. Trimming stripped 10 bases from V and 5 bases from J, with 14 bases between. CDR3 length: 12 amino acids. Germline V lookup: CDR1 SNHLY, CDR2 FYNNEI.

This clone was recorded only once. CDR3 bases: TGTGCTAGTGGTTTGGGCGGGGAGACCCAGTACTTC. This encodes CASGLGGETQYF. The chain couples TRBV12-5 to TRBJ2-5, with D perhaps matching TRBD2 (5 bases). CDR3 size: 12 residues. Germline V gives CDR1 LGHNT, CDR2 FRNRAP. V lost 1 base and J lost 5, with 5 bases in between.

This clone was counted a single time. The chain combines TRBV6-6 with TRBJ1-4; weak D call: TRBD1 (6 bases). The CDR3 is 13 amino acids. Germline CDR1 and CDR2: MNHNY and SVGAGI (reference sequence). V was shortened by 1 base and J by 8 bases, with 8 bases between the two germline ends. CDR3 in DNA: TGTGCCAGCAGTTACTACGGACAGGAAAAACTGTTTTTT. Protein sequence: CASSYYGQEKLFF.

The CDR3, as DNA: TGCGCCAGCAGCTCCGGGGGGGGAGTGCACACTGAAGCTTTCTTT. This translates into CASSSGGGVHTEAFF. The V and J genes are TRBV4-1 and TRBJ1-1; a weak D match, TRBD1 (5 bases). The ends were cut back, 5 bases at V and 3 bases at J, with 16 bases in the middle. Germline V gene sequence: CDR1 MGHRA, CDR2 YSYEKL. The CDR3 sequence is 15 residues long.

The rearrangement joins TRBV19 to TRBJ1-3; 8 bases are a match to TRBD1. Germline V gives CDR1 LNHDA, CDR2 SQIVND (reference sequence). The J segment lost 7 bases and the V segment lost 6 bases, leaving 8 bases of the junction unmatched. The CDR3 is 14 amino acids. The CDR3 loop reads CASSKTGEKNTIYF. The CDR3 DNA reads TGTGCCAGTAGCAAGACAGGGGAGAAGAACACCATATATTTT.

In this sample, this clone turned up once. The chain combines TRBV9 with TRBJ1-6; TRBD1 matches 8 bases. J was trimmed by 5 bases and V by 4 bases; bases with no gene match: 5. Germline CDR1 reads SGDLS; CDR2 reads YYNGEE. CDR3 length: 15 residues. The CDR3 region is CASSTMGQDNSPLHF. The CDR3 DNA reads as TGTGCCAGCAGCACTATGGGACAGGATAATTCACCCCTCCACTTT.

The CDR3 sequence is CASSPFGTANTGELFF. The DNA of the CDR3 is TGTGCCAGCTCACCTTTTGGGACAGCGAACACCGGGGAGCTGTTTTTT. The chain recombines TRBV18 with TRBJ2-2; 7 bases agree with TRBD1. V lost 3 bases and J lost 0; bases outside the gene matches: 4. CDR1 is KGHSH and CDR2 is LQKENI in the germline V gene. The CDR3 has 16 residues.

The chain couples TRBV6-1 to TRBJ2-2, with 8 bases fitting TRBD2. J gave up 4 bases and V 8 bases, and 6 bases lay outside the gene matches. CDR3 length: 14 amino acids. The germline V gene encodes CDR1 MNHNS and CDR2 SASEGT. This chain's CDR3 is CASSGGGRTGELFF. In DNA, the CDR3 is TGTGCCAGCTCCGGGGGGGGCCGCACCGGGGAGCTGTTTTTT.

This chain connects TRBV6-1 to TRBJ1-4; D possibly corresponds to TRBD1 (5 bases). CDR1 is MNHNS, CDR2 SASEGT, per germline. The length of the CDR3 is 14 residues. Trimming cost V 5 bases and J 2 bases, with 9 bases left between them. The chain's CDR3 is CASSPTDTNEKLFF. The CDR3 bases are TGTGCCAGCAGTCCGACAGATACTAATGAAAAACTGTTTTTT.

This rearrangement joins TRBV19 to TRBJ2-5, with D perhaps matching TRBD2 (5 bases). Germline lookup yields CDR1 LNHDA and CDR2 SQIVND (reference sequence). CDR3 length: 13 amino acids. V was pared by 4 bases and J by 1 base, with 7 bases between. The chain's CDR3 is CASSTRGQETQYF. The CDR3 DNA sequence: TGTGCCAGTAGTACACGGGGCCAAGAGACCCAGTACTTC.

The chain is built from TRBV7-9 and TRBJ2-2; a weak D match, TRBD1 (6 bases). The CDR3 is made up of 15 amino acids. Germline V gene data show CDR1 as SEHNR and CDR2 as FQNEAQ (reference sequence). Between the trimmed V and J ends, which lost 4 bases and 2 bases, there was a span of 11 bases. The CDR3 DNA sequence: TGTGCCAGCAGCTCGAAAGGGGGAAACACCGGGGAGCTGTTTTTT. As protein: CASSSKGGNTGELFF.

The J gene is TRBJ2-7, the V gene TRBV6-5; 8 nucleotides agree with TRBD2. CDR3 size: 15 residues. Per germline, CDR1 MNHEY and CDR2 SVGAGI. V dropped 5 bases and J dropped 7; count of bases not matched to a gene: 13. The CDR3 spells CASSPRGLAPLEQYF. DNA of the CDR3: TGTGCCAGCAGTCCGAGAGGACTAGCCCCCCTGGAGCAGTACTTC.